A single sample gave rise to the 17 T cell receptor beta chains below, sequenced in a study of T cells in Graves' hyperthyroidism and ophthalmopathy. Researchers amplified the TCR beta CDR3 regions from RNA transcripts. The TCR CDR3 first-round RT-PCR relied on the HTBI primer set. Each CDR3 protein is one row after TCRdb ran MiXCR on the multiplex PCR reads. The sample contains around 760,000 distinct CDR3 sequences, 35% of which appear only once. Sequencing input: blood. Receptors were obtained from a woman aged 35 to 49 with Graves' hyperthyroidism.

This rearrangement joins TRBV29-1 to TRBJ2-7; D call uncertain. Germline CDR1 is SQVTM and CDR2 is ANQGSEA. Trimming removed 8 bases from V and 0 bases from J, with 11 bases in between. This CDR3 has 12 amino acids. The CDR3 DNA sequence: TGCAGCATGGATAGGGACTCCTACGAGCAGTACTTC. Its translation: CSMDRDSYEQYF.

This clonotype was observed a few times. J is TRBJ1-2 and V is TRBV28, with D perhaps TRBD1 (5 bases). Trimming took off 2 bases at V and 6 bases at J, with 10 bases between the two ends. Germline CDR1 and CDR2: MDHEN and SYDVKM. The CDR3 runs to 13 residues. CDR3 sequence: CASSLIQGDGYTF. The DNA of the CDR3 is TGTGCCAGCAGTTTAATCCAAGGGGATGGCTACACCTTC.

This chain connects TRBV14 to TRBJ1-1; 10 bases match TRBD1. The trim removed 0 bases at V and 0 bases at J, leaving 7 bases unmatched. The CDR3 is made up of 18 amino acids. Germline V gene lookup returns CDR1 SGHDN and CDR2 FVKESK. CDR3 in DNA: TGTGCCAGCAGCCAAGATCTAGGGGACAGGGGCATGAACACTGAAGCTTTCTTT. Translating gives CASSQDLGDRGMNTEAFF.

This clonotype was recorded at least ten times. The chain is built from TRBV12-3 or TRBV12-4 and TRBJ1-2, with D perhaps TRBD1 (6 bases). CDR3 size: 15 residues. Trimming stripped 5 bases from V and 0 bases from J, with 13 bases between. The CDR3 spells CASSQGQSPNYGYTF. The CDR3 nucleotides read TGTGCCAGCAGTCAAGGACAGTCTCCTAACTATGGCTACACCTTC.

A few counts support this clonotype. The chain uses TRBV7-2 and TRBJ1-2; 8 positions match TRBD1. In germline, CDR1 is SGHTA, CDR2 FQGNSA. This CDR3 is 19 amino acids long. V lost 3 bases, J lost 5 bases, and 20 bases stayed unmatched. The CDR3 loop is CASSFLSRGAGGVSYGYTF. The CDR3 DNA reads TGTGCCAGCAGCTTCCTCTCACGTGGGGCAGGGGGCGTATCATATGGCTACACCTTC.

Only a few counts were recorded for this clonotype. J is TRBJ1-2 and V is TRBV29-1, with unresolved D. Germline CDR1 reads SQVTM; CDR2 reads ANQGSEA. V was clipped by 0 bases and J by 0 bases, with 14 bases between them. This CDR3 is built from 16 residues. CDR3 in DNA: TGCAGCGTTGAAGATCAAGCGGGCACCCCTAACTATGGCTACACCTTC. It encodes CSVEDQAGTPNYGYTF.

This clonotype came up a few times. The genes are TRBV19 and TRBJ1-2; D is uncertain. V was clipped by 1 base and J by 6 bases, with 12 bases between them. The CDR3 is 14 residues long. Germline CDR1 is LNHDA and CDR2 is SQIVND (reference sequence). CDR3 sequence: CASSIGRYGDGYTF. The CDR3 nucleotides read TGTGCCAGTAGTATAGGTCGGTACGGAGATGGCTACACCTTC.

This clonotype was seen a few times. The J gene is TRBJ2-6, the V gene TRBV12-3 or TRBV12-4, with a possible D match to TRBD2 (5 bases). Trimming left V 8 bases short and J 0 bases short, with 17 bases between. This CDR3 is 17 amino acids long. CDR3 nucleotide sequence: TGTGCCAGCGGACGCACGGGATCCAGCTCTGGGGCCAACGTCCTGACTTTC. The encoded protein is CASGRTGSSSGANVLTF.

The chain is built from TRBV20-1 and TRBJ1-6; D is perhaps TRBD1 (5 bases). The V end was cut by 7 bases, the J end by 5 bases, with 15 bases between. The CDR3 is made up of 14 amino acids. Germline CDR1 is DFQATT and CDR2 is SNEGSKA (reference sequence). The CDR3: CSVPGVYHNSPLHF. The DNA of the CDR3 is TGCAGTGTTCCGGGGGTCTACCATAATTCACCCCTCCACTTT.

This clonotype was recorded at least ten times. The gene calls are TRBV6-6 and TRBJ1-1, with D possibly being TRBD1 (5 bases). The CDR3 has 13 amino acids. V lost 5 bases and J lost 1, with 8 bases in between. Germline-derived CDR1 and CDR2 are MNHNY and SVGAGI (reference sequence). The CDR3 DNA reads TGTGCCAGCAGTGCCAGGGAGAACACTGAAGCTTTCTTT. Amino acid sequence: CASSARENTEAFF.

This clonotype was recorded a few times. The chain is built from TRBV6-1 and TRBJ1-2, with D tentatively TRBD1 (5 bases). The length of the CDR3 is 15 residues. In germline, CDR1 is MNHNS, CDR2 SASEGT. Trimming shortened V by 5 bases and J by 4 bases, and 17 bases separated the two germline ends. The CDR3 nucleotides read TGTGCCAGCAGTTCCCCGGGACGGTGGTCCTATGGCTACACCTTC. Its translation: CASSSPGRWSYGYTF.

This clonotype was recorded at least ten times. The rearrangement joins TRBV7-9 to TRBJ1-5; 8 bases are shared with TRBD1. V was pared by 5 bases and J by 1 base, with 4 bases of the junction left unmatched. CDR1 is SEHNR and CDR2 is FQNEAQ in the germline V gene (reference sequence). This CDR3 has 15 amino acids. The CDR3 reads CASSIDRGSNQPQHF. The CDR3 DNA is TGTGCCAGCAGCATCGACAGGGGAAGCAATCAGCCCCAGCATTTT.

Turning to this clonotype: This may stem from a read error, because a much larger clone lies one nucleotide away. The chain carries TRBV12-3 or TRBV12-4 and TRBJ1-5, with TRBD1 matching 12 bases. The CDR3 is 16 residues long. The CDR3 loop is CAGSFRDRGHEQPQHF. For the CDR3, the DNA is TGTGCCGGCAGTTTTCGGGACAGGGGGCATGAGCAGCCCCAGCATTTT.

The genes are TRBV12-3 or TRBV12-4 and TRBJ1-1, with 8 bases fitting TRBD1. The CDR3 loop spans 15 amino acids. V lost 8 bases to trimming and J lost 6 bases; unmatched junction nucleotides: 14. CDR3 nucleotides: TGTGCCAGCGATGGTGGCAGGGGGCTGGGAGCTGAAGCTTTCTTT. This encodes CASDGGRGLGAEAFF.

The chain has TRBV7-2 and TRBJ2-7; D unclear. Germline loops: CDR1 SGHTA, CDR2 FQGNSA. The CDR3 runs 14 residues. V gave up 7 bases and J gave up 0 bases, with 13 bases separating them. CDR3 sequence reads: CASTNQAHSYEQYF. The DNA for the CDR3 is TGTGCCAGCACCAACCAAGCGCACTCCTACGAGCAGTACTTC. The full variable domain, completed using reference TRBV7-2 and TRBJ2-7, is GAGVSQSPSNKVTEKGKDVELRCDPISGHTALYWYRQSLGQGLEFLIYFQGNSAPDKSGLPSDRFSAERTGGSVSTLTIQRTQQEDSAVYLCASTNQAHSYEQYFGPGTRLTVT.

Concerning this clonotype: A much bigger clone sits one base away, suggesting this may be a read error. This rearrangement joins TRBV7-2 to TRBJ2-5; 8 positions match TRBD1. This CDR3 has 18 amino acids. From germline, CDR1 is SGHTA and CDR2 FQGNSA. CDR3 coding DNA: TGTGCCAGCAGCTTCCGGCTGATTGGACAGGGCCTCCAAGAGTCCCAGTACTTC. Translation gives CASSFRLIGQGLQESQYF.

V and J are TRBV6-5 and TRBJ2-5; D is unresolved. The V end lost 6 bases, the J end lost 4 bases, and 36 bases lay between the germline ends. The CDR3 totals 21 residues. The germline V gene has CDR1 MNHEY and CDR2 SVGAGI. In nucleotides, the CDR3 is TGTGCCAGCAGGCGCGAGCCCAAATCAAATAGGAGCCCCGTCAAGGGAGAGACCCAGTACTTC. It yields the protein CASRREPKSNRSPVKGETQYF.